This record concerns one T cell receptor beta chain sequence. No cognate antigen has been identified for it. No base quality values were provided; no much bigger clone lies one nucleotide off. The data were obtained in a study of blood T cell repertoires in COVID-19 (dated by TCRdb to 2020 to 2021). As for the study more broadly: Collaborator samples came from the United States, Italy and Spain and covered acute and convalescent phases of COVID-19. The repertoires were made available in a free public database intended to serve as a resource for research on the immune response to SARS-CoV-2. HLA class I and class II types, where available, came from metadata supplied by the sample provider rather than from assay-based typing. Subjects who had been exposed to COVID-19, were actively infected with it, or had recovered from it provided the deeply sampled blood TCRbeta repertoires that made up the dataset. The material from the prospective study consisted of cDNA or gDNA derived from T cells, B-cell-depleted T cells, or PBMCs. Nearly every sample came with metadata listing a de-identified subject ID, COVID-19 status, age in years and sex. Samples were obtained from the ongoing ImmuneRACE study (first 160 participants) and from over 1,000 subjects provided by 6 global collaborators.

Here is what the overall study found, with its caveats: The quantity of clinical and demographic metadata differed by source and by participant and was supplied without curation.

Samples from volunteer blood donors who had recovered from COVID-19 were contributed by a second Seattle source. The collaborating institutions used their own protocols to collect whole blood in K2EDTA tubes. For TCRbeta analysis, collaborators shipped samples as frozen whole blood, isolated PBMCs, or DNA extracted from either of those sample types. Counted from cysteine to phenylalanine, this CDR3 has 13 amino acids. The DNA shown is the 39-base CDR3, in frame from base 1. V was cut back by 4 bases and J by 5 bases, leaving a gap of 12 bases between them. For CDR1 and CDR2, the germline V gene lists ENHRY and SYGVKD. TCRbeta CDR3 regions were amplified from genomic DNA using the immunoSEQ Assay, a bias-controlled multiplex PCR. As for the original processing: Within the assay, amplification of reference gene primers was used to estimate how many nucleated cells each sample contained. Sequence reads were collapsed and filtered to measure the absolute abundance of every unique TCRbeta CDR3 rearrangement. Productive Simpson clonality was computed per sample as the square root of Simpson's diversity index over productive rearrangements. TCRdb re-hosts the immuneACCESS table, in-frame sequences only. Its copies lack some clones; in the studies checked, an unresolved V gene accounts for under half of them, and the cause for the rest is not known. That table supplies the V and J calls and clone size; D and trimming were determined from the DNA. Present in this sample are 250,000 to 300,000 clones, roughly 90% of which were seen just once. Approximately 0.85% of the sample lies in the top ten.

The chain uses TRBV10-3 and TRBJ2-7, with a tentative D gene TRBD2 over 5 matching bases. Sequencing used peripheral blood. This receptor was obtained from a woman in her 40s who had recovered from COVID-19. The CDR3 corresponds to CAISAYAGDEQYF. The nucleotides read TGTGCCATCAGTGCCTATGCGGGCGACGAGCAGTACTTC.